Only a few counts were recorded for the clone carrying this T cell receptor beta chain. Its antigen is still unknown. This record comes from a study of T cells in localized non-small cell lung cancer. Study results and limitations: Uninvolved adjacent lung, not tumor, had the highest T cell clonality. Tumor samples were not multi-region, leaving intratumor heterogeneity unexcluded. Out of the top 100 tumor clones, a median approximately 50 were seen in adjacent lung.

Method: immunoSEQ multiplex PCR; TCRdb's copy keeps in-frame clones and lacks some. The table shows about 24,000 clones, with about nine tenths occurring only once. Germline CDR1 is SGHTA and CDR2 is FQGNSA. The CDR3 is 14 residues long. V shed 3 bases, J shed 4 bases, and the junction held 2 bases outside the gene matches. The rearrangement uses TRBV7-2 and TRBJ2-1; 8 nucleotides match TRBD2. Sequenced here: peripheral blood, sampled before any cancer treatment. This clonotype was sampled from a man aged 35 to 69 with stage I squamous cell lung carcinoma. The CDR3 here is CASSFGGVYNEQFF. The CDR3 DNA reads TGTGCCAGCAGCTTCGGGGGGGTTTACAATGAGCAGTTCTTC.